This TCR beta chain was sequenced during a study of neurological immune-mediated disorders. Whole-study results and caveats: HTLV-1-associated myelopathy led in TCR clonal expansion, while multiple sclerosis ranked lowest, below healthy controls. Private repertoires in all groups were suggested by the absence of shared CDR3 amino acid sequences among expanded clones across subjects.

As for time point: longitudinal time-point 3. This clonotype was counted at least ten times. The antigen is unknown. The CDR3 runs 17 residues. Trimming removed 3 bases at V and 2 bases at J, with 19 bases between. Germline V gives CDR1 KGHSH, CDR2 LQKENI. With 10-nucleotide random UMIs included, cDNA was synthesized by 5'RACE. TCRdb recomputed calls from the 5' RACE reads with MiXCR, one row per CDR3 protein. Here the sample spans 45,000 to 65,000 distinct CDR3 sequences, roughly 8.4% being singletons. Sequenced material: PBMCs. V usage is TRBV18 and J usage is TRBJ1-1; tentatively, D is TRBD1 (6 bases). The clonotype originates from a woman between 40 and 50 years old in good health. Written as DNA, the CDR3 is TGTGCCAGCTCACCGCGTAGGGACACTCTATCAAACACTGAAGCTTTCTTT. As protein: CASSPRRDTLSNTEAFF.